This T cell receptor (beta chain) was recorded in a study of identical twins. MiXCR was run by TCRdb on the 5' RACE reads, yielding one entry per CDR3 protein. The sample holds about 150,000 distinct CDR3 sequences, under 4.5% seen once. In germline, CDR1 is ENHRY, CDR2 SYGVKD. The ends were cut back, 0 bases at V and 1 base at J, with 9 bases in the middle. This CDR3 comprises 15 residues. This clonotype was recorded at least ten times. The chain has TRBV10-3 and TRBJ1-1, with unresolved D. Source material: memory T cells sorted from blood. The TCR originated in a man between 18 and 35 years old in good health. In DNA form, the CDR3 reads TGTGCCATCAGTGAGTCGGTGGGCGGGAACACTGAAGCTTTCTTT. Its protein product is CAISESVGGNTEAFF.